This T cell receptor beta chain was identified during a study of monozygotic twins with inflammatory bowel disease. Whole-study results and caveats: The sharing of clonotypes with others was lower in IBD patients than in healthy twins, especially with disease activity.

The CDR3 loop spans 16 amino acids. Germline-derived CDR1 and CDR2 are MDHEN and SYDVKM. Blood was drawn at around 2.5 ml per donor. Whole blood served as the source of total RNA, and no T cell sorting took place. The UMIs contained a 6-nucleotide sample barcode. They were added by template switching during cDNA synthesis. Reprocessing the 5' RACE reads, TCRdb reports a single entry for every CDR3 protein and omits DNA. Here the sample table reports approximately 330,000 distinct CDR3 sequences. To note about this clonotype: Its antigen is unknown.

The TCR sequence derives from a human donor with ulcerative colitis or Crohn's disease, or a healthy co-twin of an affected twin (not recorded which). The sample consisted of blood. The rearrangement joins TRBV28 to TRBJ2-5; TCRdb returns TRBD1, unconfirmable since there is no DNA. This CDR3 is CASSPSGQTKKETQYF.